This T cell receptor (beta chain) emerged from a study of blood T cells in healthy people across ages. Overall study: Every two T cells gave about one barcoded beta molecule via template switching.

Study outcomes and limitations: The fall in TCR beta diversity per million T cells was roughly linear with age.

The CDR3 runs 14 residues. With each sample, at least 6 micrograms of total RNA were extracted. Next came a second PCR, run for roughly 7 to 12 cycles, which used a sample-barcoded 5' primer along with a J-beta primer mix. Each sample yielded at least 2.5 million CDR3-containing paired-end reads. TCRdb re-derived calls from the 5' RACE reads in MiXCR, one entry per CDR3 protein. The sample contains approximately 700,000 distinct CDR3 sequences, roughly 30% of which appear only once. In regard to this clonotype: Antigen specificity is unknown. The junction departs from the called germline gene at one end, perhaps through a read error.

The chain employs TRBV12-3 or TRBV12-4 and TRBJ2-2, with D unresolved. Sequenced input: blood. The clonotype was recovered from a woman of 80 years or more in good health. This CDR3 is CVSIPALNTGELFF. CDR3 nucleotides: TGTGTCAGCATCCCCGCATTAAACACCGGGGAGCTGTTTTTT.